The 8 T cell receptor beta chains presented below share a single source sample, sequenced in a study of T-cell reconstitution after alpha-beta-depleted transplantation in children. TCRbeta library preparation incorporated unique molecular identifiers. TCRdb re-called the PCR reads through MiXCR, storing one row per CDR3 protein. The repertoire consists of some 350,000 distinct CDR3 sequences, with around 15% occurring once and the leading ten covering roughly 41%. Sequencing used PBMCs, mostly from graft donor cells, obtained 360 days after TCRalphabeta/CD19-depleted stem cell transplant. These receptors came from a male patient aged 2-9 years who had a stem cell transplant for acute lymphoblastic leukemia, so the T cells may come from the graft donor.

Only a few counts were recorded for this clonotype. The chain uses TRBV7-8 and TRBJ1-2, with D possibly matching TRBD1 (6 bases). Germline V CDR1 and CDR2: SGHVS, FQNEAQ. This CDR3 has 13 residues. Between the trimmed V and J ends, which lost 5 bases and 6 bases, there was a span of 13 bases. CDR3 residues: CASSPRQVNGYTF. CDR3 DNA: TGTGCCAGCAGCCCCCGACAGGTGAATGGCTACACCTTC.

This clonotype was counted a few times. The V and J genes are TRBV28 and TRBJ2-1; TRBD2 aligns across 13 bases. The CDR3 extends over 17 amino acids. Per the germline V gene, CDR1 is MDHEN and CDR2 is SYDVKM. The V gene end was trimmed by 1 base and the J gene end by 9 bases; junction bases not matched to a gene: 9. The CDR3 sequence is CASSLSTGLAGTIEQFF. DNA of the CDR3: TGTGCCAGCAGTTTATCCACGGGACTAGCGGGAACGATTGAGCAGTTCTTC.

This clonotype has ten or more counts. The rearrangement joins TRBV5-1 to TRBJ2-5, with a possible D match to TRBD1 (7 bases). There are 14 residues in the CDR3. V lost 5 bases and J 3 bases, leaving 14 bases between the germline ends. The V gene's germline CDR1 is SGHRS and CDR2 YFSETQ. The CDR3 DNA reads as TGCGCCAGCAGGGAGGGACAGCCTGAAGAGACCCAGTACTTC. Amino acids: CASREGQPEETQYF.

This clonotype was observed a few times. The V gene is TRBV12-5, the J gene TRBJ1-1; D possibly corresponds to TRBD1 (6 bases). Trimming took 0 bases from V and 6 from J, leaving 14 bases between them. The germline V gene has CDR1 LGHNT and CDR2 FRNRAP. The CDR3 length is 15 residues. CDR3 nucleotide sequence: TGTGCTAGTGGTTTGGTAACAGGGTTCAGCGCTGAAGCTTTCTTT. It codes for CASGLVTGFSAEAFF. The full variable domain, rest sourced from reference TRBV12-5 and TRBJ1-1, is DARVTQTPRHKVTEMGQEVTMRCQPILGHNTVFWYRQTMMQGLELLAYFRNRAPLDDSGMPKDRFSAEMPDATLATLKIQPSEPRDSAVYFCASGLVTGFSAEAFFGQGTRLTVV.

This clonotype appeared a few times. The V call is TRBV28, the J call TRBJ2-1; D uncertain. Trimming stripped 10 bases from V and 2 bases from J, with 6 bases between. Germline V CDR1 and CDR2: MDHEN, SYDVKM. CDR3 length: 11 residues. CDR3 in DNA: TGTGCCATCCCTACCTACAATGAGCAGTTCTTC. Protein product: CAIPTYNEQFF.

The gene calls are TRBV5-1 and TRBJ2-1, with D possibly TRBD2 on 6 matching bases. This CDR3 is built from 15 residues. Germline CDR1 SGHRS, CDR2 YFSETQ. V lost 0 bases to trimming and J lost 8 bases, with 15 bases between them. The chain's CDR3 is CASSLDRGNPYEQFF. The CDR3 region has the DNA TGCGCCAGCAGCTTGGACCGCGGGAACCCGTATGAGCAGTTCTTC.

This clonotype turned up a few times. Germline and junction disagree at one end, which may indicate a read error. The rearrangement joins TRBV6-2 or TRBV6-3 to TRBJ2-1, with D tentatively TRBD1 or TRBD2 (5 bases each). Germline-derived CDR1 and CDR2 are MNHEY and SVGEGT. This CDR3 is built from 11 residues. CDR3 nucleotide sequence: TGTGCCAGCAGCCACCGGGACCGTTTACTCTTC. Translating gives CASSHRDRLLF.

Only a few counts were recorded for this clonotype. The chain recombines TRBV4-2 with TRBJ2-7; D may match TRBD1 or TRBD2 (5 bases each). Trimming removed 4 bases from V and 3 bases from J, with 13 bases in between. Germline V gene lookup returns CDR1 LGHNA and CDR2 YNFKEQ. This CDR3 contains 14 residues. CDR3 region: CASSPRDAYYEQYF. In DNA form, the CDR3 reads TGTGCCAGCAGCCCCCGGGACGCGTACTACGAGCAGTACTTC.